This TCR beta chain was identified in a study of regulatory T cells in long-lasting Graves disease (TCRdb year 2021). For the study in its entirety: To count as having persistent Graves' disease, a patient had to have received antithyroid drug treatment for over 5 years with TSH receptor autoantibodies remaining persistently positive. Antithyroid drugs had been taken for 8.5 to 11 years on average by persistent Graves' disease patients in the clinical cohort. A total of about 33 samples underwent TCR sequencing, from some 13 patients with persistent Graves' disease and about 20 patients with newly diagnosed Graves' disease. The study took place in China and was registered as a clinical trial. Patients with persistent Graves' disease were compared with patients with newly diagnosed Graves' disease using TCR sequencing and RNA sequencing of peripheral blood. Summary of the overall study and its limitations: Sequencing and analysis were limited to the TCR beta chain. Peripheral blood alone was examined, since thyroid tissue, which constituted the primary lesion, could not be accessed. Compared with newly diagnosed patients, patients with persistent Graves' disease had lower TCR Shannon entropy and fewer highly expanded clones, which suggests clonal expansion. The authors acknowledged the small sample size as a limitation that may reduce accuracy. A larger number of public clonotypes was shared among persistent patients (more than 2,500) than among newly diagnosed patients (approximately 1,000). Preferential use of TRBV28, TRBJ1-2 and TRBJ2-5 was observed in persistent disease, whereas TRBV20-1 and TRBJ2-1 were favored in newly diagnosed disease.

Explained via the paper, the time point label denotes: persistent/refractory GD, antithyroid drugs over 5 years with positive TRAb. For both TCR sequencing and RNA sequencing, RNA was extracted from PBMCs in TRIzol. The diagnosis of Graves' disease was made according to American Thyroid Association guidelines. Recruitment of patients was carried out at an endocrinology department in Xi'an, China. Each patient gave around 9 milliliters of peripheral blood, collected in an EDTA anticoagulant tube. Ficoll Paque Plus density gradient separation was used to isolate PBMCs, and no additional T cell sorting was done. An Agilent 2100 Bioanalyzer and agarose gel were used to assess RNA quality, and a NanoDrop 2000 was used to measure RNA concentration. Here V drops 6 bases and J drops 5 bases, and the junction holds 10 bases not matched to any gene. Taken from cysteine to phenylalanine, the CDR3 has 15 residues. The DNA shown is the 45-base CDR3, in frame from base 1.

A word on this clonotype: Its antigen remains undetermined. No base-level quality is on record; no much larger clone is a single base apart.

Library preparation was by multiplex PCR. Sequencing relied on an Illumina HiSeq 4000. CDR3 regions were amplified by Arm-PCR with iRepertoire HTBI primers to construct TCR beta libraries. Before sequencing, the PCR products went through gel purification. The authors' pipeline ran thus. Gene usage analysis of CDR3 amino acid clonotypes relied on the 60 or so TRBV and 13 to 15 TRBJ segments identified across samples. COPE and FqMerger were used to merge filtered high-quality paired reads into contigs. BLAST was used to align contigs to the IMGT TRBV, TRBD and TRBJ reference genes, and CDR3 was defined following IMGT. Any clonotype with a frequency above 0.1% was counted as a highly expanded clone. Shannon entropy served as the measure of repertoire diversity, while the Gini coefficient captured V-J evenness. A clonotype was considered public if more than one individual shared it. TCRdb itself trimmed the public reads at Q25 with fastp, ran MiXCR and retained productive beta chains. When rows share a CDR3 protein, they turn into one entry using the most common DNA and genes. It is TCRdb's table, rather than the study itself, that gives the V and J calls and clone size. The sample contains about 470,000 distinct CDR3 sequences, around 20% of them found a single time. The ten largest clones take up 7% to 10% of the sample.

This sample comprised peripheral blood mononuclear cells (PBMCs), obtained when the disease was refractory, from a patient treated with antithyroid drugs. Recombination linked TRBV12-3 or TRBV12-4 to TRBJ2-7; 10 junctional bases match TRBD2. The clonotype was recovered from a female donor with Graves disease. The CDR3 protein is CASRAAGGLRDEQYF. Here is the DNA: TGTGCCAGCAGGGCAGCGGGAGGGCTCCGAGACGAGCAGTACTTC.